Listed below are T cell receptor beta chains from one sample, sequenced in a study of OX40 agonist ivuxolimab in advanced cancers. Sequenced by immunoSEQ multiplex PCR; TCRdb stores in-frame clones only, minus some. Among fewer than 65,000 clones listed, roughly 86% were seen once. The specimen was CD4+ or CD8+ T cells sorted from blood, collected in a trial of the OX40 agonist ivuxolimab. The source is an adult with an advanced solid tumor such as melanoma, head and neck, liver or kidney cancer. CDR3s include the opening cysteine and the closing phenylalanine or tryptophan. Each record gives: V gene, D gene, J gene, CDR3 protein, CDR3 DNA. D genes are given only for firm matches.

V: TRBV7-6
D: .
J: TRBJ2-3
CDR3: CASTPGMAFTDTQYF
DNA: TGTGCCAGCACCCCTGGAATGGCTTTCACAGATACGCAGTATTTT

V: TRBV19
D: TRBD2
J: TRBJ2-5
CDR3: CASSTATSGSWETQYF
DNA: TGTGCCAGTAGTACCGCCACTAGCGGGAGTTGGGAGACCCAGTACTTC

V: TRBV5-1
D: .
J: TRBJ2-3
CDR3: CASSLDSGQGVIWYF
DNA: TGCGCCAGCAGCTTGGATTCGGGACAAGGGGTGATTTGGTATTTT

V: TRBV7-2
D: TRBD1
J: TRBJ2-1
CDR3: CASSLIGTGTIF
DNA: TGTGCCAGCAGCTTAATCGGGACAGGGACGATCTTC

V: TRBV28
D: TRBD1
J: TRBJ1-2
CDR3: CASSSPPGQGPGYTF
DNA: TGTGCCAGCAGCTCCCCTCCGGGACAGGGGCCCGGCTACACCTTC

V: TRBV5-5
D: TRBD1
J: TRBJ1-2
CDR3: CASTYGTGSYGYTF
DNA: TGTGCCAGCACCTACGGGACAGGGTCCTATGGCTACACCTTC

V: TRBV7-7
D: TRBD1
J: TRBJ2-1
CDR3: CASSPDRGRMNEQFF
DNA: TGTGCCAGCAGCCCGGACAGGGGGCGGATGAATGAGCAGTTCTTC

V: TRBV28
D: TRBD2
J: TRBJ2-7
CDR3: CASGISGTGEQYF
DNA: TGTGCCAGCGGGATTAGCGGGACGGGCGAGCAGTACTTC

V: TRBV10-3
D: .
J: TRBJ2-5
CDR3: CAISVVREETQYF
DNA: TGTGCCATCAGTGTAGTAAGAGAAGAGACCCAGTACTTC

V: TRBV5-4
D: .
J: TRBJ2-7
CDR3: CASSPSGSYEQYF
DNA: TGTGCCAGCAGCCCGTCGGGCTCCTACGAGCAGTACTTC